Included here is one TCR beta chain sequence, with context. This clonotype was found a few times. Its binding antigen is unknown. The sample holds no much larger clone one base away, and base qualities are not on file. This specimen comes from a study of T-cell reconstitution after alpha-beta-depleted transplantation in children listed by TCRdb under 2016. Regarding the research as a whole: The study quantitatively tracked T-cell immune reconstitution after TCRalphabeta/CD19-depleted allogeneic hematopoietic cell transplantation in children using TCR repertoire profiling. Overall results and qualifications from the work: Apparently early alphabetaT-cell count recovery about two months after transplant reportedly relied on only several hundred rapidly expanded clones derived from non-depleted graft cells. The high TCRbeta diversity at day 60 in some patients was ascribed to recipient T cells and intrathymic progenitors that had survived conditioning. Hyperexpanded clone frequencies declined over subsequent months; after one year, T-cell counts and TCRbeta diversity were mostly attributed to newly produced T cells.

The library was obtained by PCR. The sequencer listed for this sample is Illumina HiSeq 2500. To normalize quantification of the TCRbeta repertoire, the TCR libraries were built with molecular barcoding that relied on unique molecular identifiers. The public sequencing data were trimmed at Q25 with fastp and processed into clonotypes with MiXCR by TCRdb, which kept only in-frame beta chains. Each entry is one CDR3 protein sequence, shown with its most common DNA and genes. This sample gives around 700,000 distinct CDR3 sequences in total; 10% to 15% of them show up just once. The ten largest clones add up to 0.75% to 0.85% of the sample. V and J lose 4 bases and 13 bases, and a span of 36 bases separates them. The CDR3, cysteine through phenylalanine, is 19 amino acids long. Here the CDR3 DNA is all that survives: 57 bases in frame from base 1. The germline V gene yields SGHRS for CDR1 and YFSETQ for CDR2.

Reading the label with the study, this specimen's treatment or condition is: allogeneic hematopoietic cell transplantation with graft depleted of TCRalphabeta T cells and CD19 B cells. TCRalphabeta/CD19-depleted allogeneic hematopoietic cell grafts were given to the transplant recipients, all of whom were children. The specimen comprised PBMCs, sampled before TCRalphabeta/CD19-depleted stem cell transplant. This clonotype was obtained from a girl aged 2-10 years with congenital amegakaryocytic thrombocytopenia, due to receive a stem cell transplant. Rearrangement joined TRBV5-1 to TRBJ2-1; the D gene is tentatively TRBD1 or TRBD2, each matching 5 bases. The DNA is TGCGCCAGCAGCCTGGAAGTTGGACGCAGGGACCGCCGCCCCCGCGTACAGTTCTTC. Protein translation: CASSLEVGRRDRRPRVQFF.